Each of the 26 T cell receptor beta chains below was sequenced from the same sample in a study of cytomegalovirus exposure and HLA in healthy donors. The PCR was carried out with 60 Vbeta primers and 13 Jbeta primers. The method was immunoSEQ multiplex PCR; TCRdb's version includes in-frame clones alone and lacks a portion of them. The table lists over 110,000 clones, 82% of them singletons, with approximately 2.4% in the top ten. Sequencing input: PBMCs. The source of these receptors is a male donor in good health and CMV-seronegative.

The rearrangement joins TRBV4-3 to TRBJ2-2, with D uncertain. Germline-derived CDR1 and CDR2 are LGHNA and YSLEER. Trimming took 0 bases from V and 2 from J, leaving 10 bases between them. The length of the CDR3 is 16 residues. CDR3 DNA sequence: TGCGCCAGCAGCCAAGATTTGCAAGCAAACACCGGGGAGCTGTTTTTT. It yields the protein CASSQDLQANTGELFF.

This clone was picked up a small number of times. The CDR3 DNA reads as TGCAGTCCCCTCGGGAGGGAGACCCAGTACTTC. It yields the protein CSPLGRETQYF. The chain carries TRBV20-1 and TRBJ2-5; 7 nucleotides line up with TRBD2. The CDR3 length is 11 residues. In germline, CDR1 is DFQATT, CDR2 SNEGSKA (reference sequence). V was pared by 8 bases and J by 5 bases, with 5 bases of the junction left unmatched.

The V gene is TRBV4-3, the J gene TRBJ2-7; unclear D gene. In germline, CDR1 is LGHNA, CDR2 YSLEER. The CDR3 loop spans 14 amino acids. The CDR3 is CASLSLEQAYEQYF. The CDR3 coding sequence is TGCGCTAGCCTTTCCCTTGAGCAGGCCTACGAGCAGTACTTC.

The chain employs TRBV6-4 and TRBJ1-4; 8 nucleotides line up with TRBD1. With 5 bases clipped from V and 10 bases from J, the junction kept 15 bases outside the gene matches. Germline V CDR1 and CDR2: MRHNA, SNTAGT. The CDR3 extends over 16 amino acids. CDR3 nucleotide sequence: TGTGCCAGCAGTCCCCACCCCGGACAGGGAGGAGGAAAACTGTTTTTT. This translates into CASSPHPGQGGGKLFF.

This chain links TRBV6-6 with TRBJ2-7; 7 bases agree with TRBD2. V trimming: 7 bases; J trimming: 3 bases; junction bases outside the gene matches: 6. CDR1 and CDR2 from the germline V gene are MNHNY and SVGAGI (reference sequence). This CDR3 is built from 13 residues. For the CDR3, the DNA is TGTGCCAGCACCGAGCGGGAACGCTACGAGCAGTACTTC. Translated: CASTERERYEQYF.

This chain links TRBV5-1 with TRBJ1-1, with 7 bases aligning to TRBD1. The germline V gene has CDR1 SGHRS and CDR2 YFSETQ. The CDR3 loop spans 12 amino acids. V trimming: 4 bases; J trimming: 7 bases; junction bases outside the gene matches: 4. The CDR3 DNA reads TGCGCCAGCAGCAGGGACAGCCTTGAAGCTTTCTTT. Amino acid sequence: CASSRDSLEAFF.

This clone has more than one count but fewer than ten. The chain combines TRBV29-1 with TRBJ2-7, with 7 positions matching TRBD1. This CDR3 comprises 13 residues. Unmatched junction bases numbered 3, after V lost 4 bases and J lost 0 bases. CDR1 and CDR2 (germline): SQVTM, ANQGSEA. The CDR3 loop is CSVGDSNSYEQYF. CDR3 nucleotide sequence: TGCAGCGTTGGGGACAGCAACTCCTACGAGCAGTACTTC.

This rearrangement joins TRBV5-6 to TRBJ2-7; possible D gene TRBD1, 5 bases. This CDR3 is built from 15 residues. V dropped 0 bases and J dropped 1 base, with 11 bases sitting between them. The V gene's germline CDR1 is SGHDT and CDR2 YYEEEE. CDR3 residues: CASSLAGRQSYEQYF. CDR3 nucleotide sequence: TGTGCCAGCAGCTTGGCCGGCAGACAGTCCTACGAGCAGTACTTC.

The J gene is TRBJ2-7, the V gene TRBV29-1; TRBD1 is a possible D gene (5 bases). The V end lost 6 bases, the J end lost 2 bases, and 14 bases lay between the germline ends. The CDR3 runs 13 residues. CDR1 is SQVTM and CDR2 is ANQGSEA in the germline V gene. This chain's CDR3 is CSVPTGEAYEQYF. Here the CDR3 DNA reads TGCAGCGTGCCAACAGGAGAAGCCTACGAGCAGTACTTC.

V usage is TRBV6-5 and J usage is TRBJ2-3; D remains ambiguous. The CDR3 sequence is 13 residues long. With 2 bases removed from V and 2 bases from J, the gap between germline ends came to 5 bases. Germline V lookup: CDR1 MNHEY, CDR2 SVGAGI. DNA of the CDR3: TGTGCCAGCAGTTACGAGGCCACAGATACGCAGTATTTT. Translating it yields CASSYEATDTQYF.

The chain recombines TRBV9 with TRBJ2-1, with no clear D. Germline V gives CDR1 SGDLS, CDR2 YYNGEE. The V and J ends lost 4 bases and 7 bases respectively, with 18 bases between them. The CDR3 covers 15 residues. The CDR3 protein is CASSPPGSVQNEQFF. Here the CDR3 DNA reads TGTGCCAGCAGCCCTCCGGGTTCTGTCCAGAATGAGCAGTTCTTC.

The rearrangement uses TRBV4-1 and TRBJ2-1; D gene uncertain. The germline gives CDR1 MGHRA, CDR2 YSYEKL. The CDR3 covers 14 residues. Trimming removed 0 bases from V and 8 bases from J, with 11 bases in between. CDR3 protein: CASSQDIRHHEQFF. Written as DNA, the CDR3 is TGCGCCAGCAGCCAAGATATTCGACACCATGAGCAGTTCTTC.

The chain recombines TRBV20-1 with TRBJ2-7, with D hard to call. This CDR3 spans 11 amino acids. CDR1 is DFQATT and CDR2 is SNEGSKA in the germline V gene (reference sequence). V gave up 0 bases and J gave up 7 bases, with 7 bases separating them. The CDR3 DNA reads TGCAGTGCTAGAGATTCGAGGGAGCAGTACTTC. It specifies CSARDSREQYF.

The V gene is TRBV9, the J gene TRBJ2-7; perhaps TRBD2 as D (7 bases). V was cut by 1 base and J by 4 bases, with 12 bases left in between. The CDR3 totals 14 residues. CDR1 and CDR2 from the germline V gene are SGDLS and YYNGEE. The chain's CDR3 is CASSVTGGRYEQYF. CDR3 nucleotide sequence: TGTGCCAGCAGCGTAACCGGGGGGCGGTACGAGCAGTACTTC.

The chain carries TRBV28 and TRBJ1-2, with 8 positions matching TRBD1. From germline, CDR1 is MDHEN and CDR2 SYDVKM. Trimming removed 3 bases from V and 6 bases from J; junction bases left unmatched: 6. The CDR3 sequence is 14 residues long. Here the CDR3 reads CASSFRTGRNGYTF. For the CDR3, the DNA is TGTGCCAGCAGTTTCCGGACAGGGCGGAATGGCTACACCTTC.

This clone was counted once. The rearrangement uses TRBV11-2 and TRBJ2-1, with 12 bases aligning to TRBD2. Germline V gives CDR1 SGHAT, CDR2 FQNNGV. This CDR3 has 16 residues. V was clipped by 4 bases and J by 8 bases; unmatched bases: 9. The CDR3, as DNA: TGTGCCAGCAGCTCAATGGGACTAGCGGGTCTTGATGAGCAGTTCTTC. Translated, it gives CASSSMGLAGLDEQFF.

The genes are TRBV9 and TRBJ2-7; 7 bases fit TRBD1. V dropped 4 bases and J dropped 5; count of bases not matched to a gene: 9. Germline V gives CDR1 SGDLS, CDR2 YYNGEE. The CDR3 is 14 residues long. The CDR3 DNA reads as TGTGCCAGCAGCTCCCGCGACAGGGTAAACGAGCAGTACTTC. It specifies CASSSRDRVNEQYF.

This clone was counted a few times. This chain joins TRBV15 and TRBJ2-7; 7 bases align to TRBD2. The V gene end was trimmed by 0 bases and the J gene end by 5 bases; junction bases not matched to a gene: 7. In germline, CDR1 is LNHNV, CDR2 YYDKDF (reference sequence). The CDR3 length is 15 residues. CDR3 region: CATSRDRGGSDEQYF. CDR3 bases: TGTGCCACCAGCAGAGATCGAGGCGGGAGCGACGAGCAGTACTTC.

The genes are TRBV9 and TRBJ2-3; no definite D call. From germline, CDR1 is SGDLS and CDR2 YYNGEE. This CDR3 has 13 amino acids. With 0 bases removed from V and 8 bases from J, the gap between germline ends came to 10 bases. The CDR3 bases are TGTGCCAGCAGCGTAGAGGAACAGATTACGCAGTATTTT. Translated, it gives CASSVEEQITQYF.

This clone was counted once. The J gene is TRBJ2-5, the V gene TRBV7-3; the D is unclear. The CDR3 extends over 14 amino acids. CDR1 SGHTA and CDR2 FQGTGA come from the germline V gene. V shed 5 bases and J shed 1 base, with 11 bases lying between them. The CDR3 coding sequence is TGTGCCAGCAGCCTGGCTGGAGCCCAAGAGACCCAGTACTTC. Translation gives CASSLAGAQETQYF.

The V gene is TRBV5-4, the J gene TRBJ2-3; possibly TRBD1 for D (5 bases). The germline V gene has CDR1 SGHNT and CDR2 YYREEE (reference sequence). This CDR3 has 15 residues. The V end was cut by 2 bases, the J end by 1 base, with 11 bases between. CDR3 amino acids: CASSLPWGRTDTQYF. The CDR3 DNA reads TGTGCCAGCAGCTTACCCTGGGGCCGCACAGATACGCAGTATTTT.

Here the CDR3 DNA reads TGTGCCAGCAGTGAAACGTGGACATACTCCTACAATGAGCAGTTCTTC. The encoded protein is CASSETWTYSYNEQFF. The chain links TRBV2 to TRBJ2-1; the D gene is possibly TRBD1 (5 bases). From germline, CDR1 is SNHLY and CDR2 FYNNEI. The CDR3 contains 16 residues. V shed 2 bases and J shed 0 bases, with 11 bases lying between them.

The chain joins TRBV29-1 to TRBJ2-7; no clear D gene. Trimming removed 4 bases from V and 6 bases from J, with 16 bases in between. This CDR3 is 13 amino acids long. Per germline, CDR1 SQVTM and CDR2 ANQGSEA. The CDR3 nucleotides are TGCAGCGTTGGTACAGCCGAAGACGGCGAGCAGTACTTC. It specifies CSVGTAEDGEQYF.

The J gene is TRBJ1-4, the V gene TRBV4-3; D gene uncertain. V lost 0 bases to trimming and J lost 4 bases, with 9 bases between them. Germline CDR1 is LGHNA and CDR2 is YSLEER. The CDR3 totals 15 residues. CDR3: CASSQDEAFNEKLFF. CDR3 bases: TGCGCCAGCAGCCAAGACGAAGCCTTTAATGAAAAACTGTTTTTT.

This chain's CDR3 is CASSLRWLGSIGGYTF. As DNA, the CDR3 is TGTGCCAGCAGCTTAAGGTGGCTAGGTTCTATCGGCGGCTACACCTTC. This chain uses TRBV7-2 with TRBJ1-2, with D uncertain. Trimming took 2 bases from V and 8 from J, leaving 21 bases between them. Germline CDR1 SGHTA, CDR2 FQGNSA. CDR3 length: 16 residues.

The chain's CDR3 is CASSLSGGPYNEQFF. The DNA for the CDR3 is TGTGCCAGTAGTCTTAGCGGGGGACCATACAATGAGCAGTTCTTC. The chain joins TRBV19 to TRBJ2-1; 9 bases map to TRBD2. Unmatched junction bases numbered 6, after V lost 5 bases and J lost 4 bases. The CDR3 covers 15 residues. Germline lookup yields CDR1 LNHDA and CDR2 SQIVND (reference sequence).